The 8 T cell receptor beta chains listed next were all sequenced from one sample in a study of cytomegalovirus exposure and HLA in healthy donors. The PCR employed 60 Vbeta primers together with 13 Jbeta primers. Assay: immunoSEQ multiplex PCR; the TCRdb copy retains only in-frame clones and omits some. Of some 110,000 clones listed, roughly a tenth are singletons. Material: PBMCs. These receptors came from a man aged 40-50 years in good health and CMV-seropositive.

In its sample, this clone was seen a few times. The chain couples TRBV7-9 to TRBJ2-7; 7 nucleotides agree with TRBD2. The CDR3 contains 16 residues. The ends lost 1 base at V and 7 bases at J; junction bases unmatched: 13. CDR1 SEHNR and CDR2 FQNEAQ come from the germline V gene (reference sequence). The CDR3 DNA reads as TGTGCCAGCAGCTTAGATATTGTGGGAGGGCCGGGTGAGCAGTACTTC. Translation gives CASSLDIVGGPGEQYF.

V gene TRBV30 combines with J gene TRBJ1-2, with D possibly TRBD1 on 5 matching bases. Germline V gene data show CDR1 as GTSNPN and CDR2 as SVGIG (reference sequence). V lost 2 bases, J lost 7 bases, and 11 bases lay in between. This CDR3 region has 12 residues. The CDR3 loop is CAWSIIRAGYTF. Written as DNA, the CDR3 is TGTGCCTGGAGTATTATCAGGGCTGGCTACACCTTC.

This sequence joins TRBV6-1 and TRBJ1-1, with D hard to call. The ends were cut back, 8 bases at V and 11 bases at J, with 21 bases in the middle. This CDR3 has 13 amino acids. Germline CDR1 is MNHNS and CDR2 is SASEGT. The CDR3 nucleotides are TGTGCCAGCGACTTATTACCGGGATTTGGGGCTTTCTTT. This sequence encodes CASDLLPGFGAFF.

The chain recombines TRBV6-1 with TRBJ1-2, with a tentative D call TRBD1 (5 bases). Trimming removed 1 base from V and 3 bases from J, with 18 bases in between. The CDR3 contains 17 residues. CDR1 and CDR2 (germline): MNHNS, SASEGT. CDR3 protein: CASSEGVRVNVDYGYTF. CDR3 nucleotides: TGTGCCAGCAGTGAAGGGGTCAGGGTGAACGTAGACTATGGCTACACCTTC.

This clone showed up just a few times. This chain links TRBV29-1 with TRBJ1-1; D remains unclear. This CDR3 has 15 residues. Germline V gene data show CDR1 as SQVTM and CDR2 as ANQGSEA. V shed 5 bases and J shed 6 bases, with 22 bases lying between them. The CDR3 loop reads CSVSHTTMGIAEAFF. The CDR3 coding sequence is TGCAGCGTTTCCCATACTACCATGGGTATCGCTGAAGCTTTCTTT. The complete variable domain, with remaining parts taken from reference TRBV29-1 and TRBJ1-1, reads SAVISQKPSRDICQRGTSLTIQCQVDSQVTMMFWYRQQPGQSLTLIATANQGSEATYESGFVIDKFPISRPNLTFSTLTVSNMSPEDSSIYLCSVSHTTMGIAEAFFGQGTRLTVV.

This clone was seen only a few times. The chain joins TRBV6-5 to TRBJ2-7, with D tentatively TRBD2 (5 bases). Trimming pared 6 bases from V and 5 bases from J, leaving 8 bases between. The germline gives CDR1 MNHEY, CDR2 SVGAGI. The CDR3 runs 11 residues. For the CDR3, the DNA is TGTGCCAGCAGCGACGGGAACGAGCAGTACTTC. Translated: CASSDGNEQYF.

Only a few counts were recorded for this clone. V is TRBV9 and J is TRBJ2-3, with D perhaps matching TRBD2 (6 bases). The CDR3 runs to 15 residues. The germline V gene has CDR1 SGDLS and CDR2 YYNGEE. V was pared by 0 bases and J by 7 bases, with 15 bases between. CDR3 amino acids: CASSVGTTSSYTQYF. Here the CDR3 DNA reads TGTGCCAGCAGCGTAGGGACTACATCTTCCTATACGCAGTATTTT.

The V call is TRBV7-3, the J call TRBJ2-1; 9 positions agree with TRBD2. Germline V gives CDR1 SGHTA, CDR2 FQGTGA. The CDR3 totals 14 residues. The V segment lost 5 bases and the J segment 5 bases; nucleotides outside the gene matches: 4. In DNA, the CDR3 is TGTGCCAGCAGCACCGGGACTAGCAACAATGAGCAGTTCTTC. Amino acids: CASSTGTSNNEQFF.